This T cell receptor (beta chain) was captured by sequencing in a study of cytomegalovirus exposure and HLA in healthy donors. Germline assignment: CDR1 MGHRA and CDR2 YSYEKL. V was pared by 3 bases and J by 2 bases, with 5 bases of the junction left unmatched. This CDR3 has 16 amino acids. Sequenced by immunoSEQ multiplex PCR; TCRdb stores in-frame clones only, minus some. Of roughly 130,000 clones listed, approximately 91% are singletons. Broader study findings: It was confirmed in vitro that a few of the CMV-associated chains were specific for CMV antigens. Cytomegalovirus-associated status was assigned to 150 to 200 TCR beta chains.

About this clone itself: Its antigen is as yet unknown.

The gene calls are TRBV4-1 and TRBJ2-3, with 10 positions matching TRBD2. This TCR derives from a man aged 25-40 years in good health and CMV-seronegative. Sample: PBMCs. The chain's CDR3 is CASSHVGLAATDTQYF. In nucleotides, the CDR3 is TGCGCCAGCAGCCATGTCGGACTAGCGGCCACAGATACGCAGTATTTT.